The 26 T cell receptor beta chains reported below all come from one sample, sequenced in a study of graft-versus-host responses after intestinal transplantation. The method was immunoSEQ multiplex PCR; TCRdb's version includes in-frame clones alone and lacks a portion of them. Of 60,000 to 70,000 clones in the sample, about 89% were seen once. Graft tissue was processed to release intraepithelial and lamina propria lymphocytes. Sample: ileum tissue, taken 350 to 400 days after transplant. The origin of the receptors is a human patient who received an intestinal transplant, so some T cells may come from the graft donor.

The chain is built from TRBV19 and TRBJ1-5, with D unclear. Germline V CDR1 and CDR2: LNHDA, SQIVND (reference sequence). Trimming removed 0 bases at V and 0 bases at J, with 9 bases between. CDR3 length equals 16 residues. DNA for the CDR3: TGTGCCAGTAGTATAGATTGGCAGTATAGCAATCAGCCCCAGCATTTT. This encodes CASSIDWQYSNQPQHF.

The chain combines TRBV10-3 with TRBJ1-1, with D perhaps TRBD1 (6 bases). The CDR3 has 14 residues. Germline values: CDR1 ENHRY, CDR2 SYGVKD. Between the trimmed V and J ends, which lost 2 bases and 1 base, there was a span of 8 bases. For the CDR3, the DNA is TGTGCCATCAGTGAGGGGGGCGGGAACACTGAAGCTTTCTTT. It specifies CAISEGGGNTEAFF.

The CDR3 is CASSIQEGQGFYEQYF. The CDR3 region has the DNA TGTGCCAGCAGCATACAAGAGGGACAGGGGTTTTACGAGCAGTACTTC. The chain joins TRBV5-6 to TRBJ2-7; 10 nucleotides agree with TRBD1. The V and J ends lost 4 bases and 4 bases, in that order; junction bases with no gene match: 11. The CDR3 is made up of 16 amino acids. Germline V gene data show CDR1 as SGHDT and CDR2 as YYEEEE.

The chain carries TRBV9 and TRBJ2-7; TRBD1 aligns across 9 bases. V lost 4 bases, J lost 7 bases, and 15 bases stayed unmatched. CDR1 and CDR2 from the germline V gene are SGDLS and YYNGEE. The length of the CDR3 is 16 residues. CDR3 region: CASSPYRDRALREQYF. CDR3 bases: TGTGCCAGCAGCCCCTACCGGGACAGGGCCTTGAGGGAGCAGTACTTC.

CDR3 nucleotide sequence: TGTGCCAGCACTAGGACACGGACAATCACAGATACGCAGTATTTT. It translates to CASTRTRTITDTQYF. The gene calls are TRBV28 and TRBJ2-3; possibly TRBD1 for D (5 bases). CDR3 length equals 15 residues. V was clipped by 7 bases and J by 2 bases, with 16 bases between them. Germline V CDR1 and CDR2: MDHEN, SYDVKM.

The chain links TRBV5-1 to TRBJ1-6; D is perhaps TRBD1 (5 bases). The CDR3 covers 16 residues. V lost 2 bases and J lost 7, with 16 bases in between. Germline V lookup: CDR1 SGHRS, CDR2 YFSETQ. The CDR3, as DNA: TGCGCCAGCAGCTTTGTGGCAGGGACCAGAAATTCACCCCTCCACTTT. Translation gives CASSFVAGTRNSPLHF.

This chain joins TRBV2 and TRBJ2-7; D might be TRBD1 (6 bases). CDR3 length: 13 residues. Germline CDR1 reads SNHLY; CDR2 reads FYNNEI. V shed 6 bases and J shed 2 bases, with 11 bases lying between them. CDR3 loop: CASSPQGPYEQYF. DNA of the CDR3: TGTGCCAGCAGCCCACAGGGCCCCTACGAGCAGTACTTC.

V gene TRBV5-4 combines with J gene TRBJ1-3, with a weak D call TRBD1 (5 bases). Germline loops: CDR1 SGHNT, CDR2 YYREEE (reference sequence). The CDR3 spans 16 residues. Trimming took 6 bases from V and 1 from J, leaving 17 bases between them. CDR3 bases: TGTGCCAGCACCGATTGGGGGGTAGTATCTGGAAACACCATATATTTT. Its translation: CASTDWGVVSGNTIYF.

V usage is TRBV7-9 and J usage is TRBJ2-5, with D perhaps matching TRBD2 (5 bases). The J call is uncertain, as TRBJ2-7 better fits the DNA end. In germline, CDR1 is SEHNR, CDR2 FQNEAQ (reference sequence). CDR3 size: 14 residues. CDR3 sequence reads: CASSPGWTTYEQYF. The CDR3, as DNA: TGTGCCAGCAGCCCGGGGTGGACCACCTACGAGCAGTACTTC.

CDR3 nucleotides: TGTGCTAGTGGTTTGGGACTAGCGGGGGCCCTTGGGGATGAGCAGTTCTTC. This codes for CASGLGLAGALGDEQFF. This chain joins TRBV12-5 and TRBJ2-1, with 12 nucleotides matching TRBD2. The CDR3 consists of 17 residues. Germline trimming cut 1 base from V and 8 bases from J; bases unmatched to any gene: 9. Germline CDR1 is LGHNT and CDR2 is FRNRAP.

This clone was counted between two and nine times. This chain joins TRBV6-1 and TRBJ2-6; TRBD1 matches 7 bases. Germline V lookup: CDR1 MNHNS, CDR2 SASEGT. The CDR3 is 18 residues long. With 4 bases clipped from V and 0 bases from J, the junction kept 9 bases outside the gene matches. The CDR3 DNA sequence: TGTGCCAGCAGTGCCTTCACAGGGGCGGGCTCTGGGGCCAACGTCCTGACTTTC. Translated, it gives CASSAFTGAGSGANVLTF.

The genes are TRBV7-9 and TRBJ2-1; 11 bases fit TRBD2. This CDR3 comprises 17 residues. The germline gives CDR1 SEHNR, CDR2 FQNEAQ (reference sequence). With V trimmed by 6 bases and J by 5 bases, 12 bases remained unmatched. In DNA form, the CDR3 reads TGTGCCAGCAGATTTACGACTAGCGGGATAAGGCACAATGAGCAGTTCTTC. As protein: CASRFTTSGIRHNEQFF.

The rearrangement links TRBV7-7 to TRBJ1-5, with D hard to call. This CDR3 is built from 15 residues. Germline assignment: CDR1 SSHAT and CDR2 FNYEAQ (reference sequence). Between the trimmed V and J ends, which lost 5 bases and 6 bases, there was a span of 17 bases. CDR3 sequence reads: CASSPGQVWGQPQHF. The CDR3 DNA reads TGTGCCAGCAGCCCCGGGCAGGTGTGGGGTCAGCCCCAGCATTTT.

The chain has TRBV6-1 and TRBJ1-2; D not certain. Germline V CDR1 and CDR2: MNHNS, SASEGT. The CDR3 spans 13 residues. V lost 5 bases, J lost 8 bases, and 15 bases lay in between. In DNA form, the CDR3 reads TGTGCCAGCAGTCTGTCAGTGAAGGCAGGCTACACCTTC. Translating it yields CASSLSVKAGYTF.

The genes are TRBV9 and TRBJ2-2, with 9 bases that match TRBD1. Germline V gene sequence: CDR1 SGDLS, CDR2 YYNGEE. Trimming removed 0 bases from V and 7 bases from J; junction bases left unmatched: 7. This CDR3 has 16 residues. The CDR3 coding sequence is TGTGCCAGCAGCGTAGCGGTGACAGGGGGAATCGGGGAGCTGTTTTTT. Residues: CASSVAVTGGIGELFF.

The chain has TRBV25-1 and TRBJ1-5; no clear D. The germline gives CDR1 MGHDK, CDR2 SYGVNS. This CDR3 comprises 11 residues. Deletions cut 7 bases from V and 5 bases from J, with 6 bases between. The CDR3 DNA sequence: TGTGCCAGCATCCCACATCAGCCCCAGCATTTT. Protein: CASIPHQPQHF.

This clone was detected once. The chain couples TRBV29-1 to TRBJ2-3; the D gene is possibly TRBD2 (5 bases). Trimming removed 0 bases from V and 2 bases from J, with 6 bases in between. The CDR3 is 13 amino acids. Germline CDR1 reads SQVTM; CDR2 reads ANQGSEA. CDR3 region: CSVEDGITDTQYF. DNA for the CDR3: TGCAGCGTTGAAGACGGGATCACAGATACGCAGTATTTT.

This clone showed up just once. The gene calls are TRBV19 and TRBJ2-2; 7 bases agree with TRBD1. Trimming removed 9 bases from V and 4 bases from J; junction bases left unmatched: 11. This CDR3 spans 15 amino acids. Germline V lookup: CDR1 LNHDA, CDR2 SQIVND (reference sequence). This CDR3 reads CASEGHRGITGELFF. CDR3 bases: TGTGCCAGCGAGGGGCACAGGGGAATCACCGGGGAGCTGTTTTTT.

This clone was counted only a few times. CDR3 DNA: TGTGCCAGCAGTGAAGCGGGGGCGGGTTACCAAGAGACCCAGTACTTC. This sequence encodes CASSEAGAGYQETQYF. The chain recombines TRBV6-1 with TRBJ2-5; tentative D call: TRBD1 (6 bases). V was shortened by 0 bases and J by 0 bases, with 11 bases between the two germline ends. CDR3 size: 16 residues. From germline, CDR1 is MNHNS and CDR2 SASEGT.

The chain has TRBV29-1 and TRBJ2-1; 7 bases are shared with TRBD1. Germline loops: CDR1 SQVTM, CDR2 ANQGSEA. Losses at the gene ends were 0 bases for V and 1 base for J; bases not matched to a gene: 12. The CDR3 loop spans 18 amino acids. The chain's CDR3 is CSVEDLSAETGSYNEQFF. DNA of the CDR3: TGCAGCGTTGAAGATCTCAGTGCAGAGACAGGGTCCTACAATGAGCAGTTCTTC.

This chain links TRBV28 with TRBJ2-1, with 7 bases matching TRBD2. CDR3 length: 16 residues. The V gene's germline CDR1 is MDHEN and CDR2 SYDVKM. The V segment lost 5 bases and the J segment 8 bases; nucleotides outside the gene matches: 15. The CDR3 spells CASSLAQGLPSDEQFF. In DNA, the CDR3 is TGTGCCAGCAGTCTGGCCCAGGGACTACCTTCGGATGAGCAGTTCTTC.

This chain links TRBV29-1 with TRBJ2-7; D is perhaps TRBD2 (5 bases). Deletions cut 3 bases from V and 3 bases from J, with 9 bases between. CDR1 is SQVTM, CDR2 ANQGSEA, per germline. The CDR3 has 12 amino acids. Here the CDR3 reads CSVDVAGYEQYF. The CDR3 nucleotides are TGCAGCGTTGACGTGGCGGGCTACGAGCAGTACTTC.

The V gene is TRBV18, the J gene TRBJ2-5; D may be TRBD1 (6 bases). The germline V and J ends were trimmed by 3 bases and 3 bases, with 8 bases remaining between them. The CDR3 totals 13 residues. Germline values: CDR1 KGHSH, CDR2 LQKENI. The DNA of the CDR3 is TGTGCCAGCTCACCCAGGACAGAAGAGACCCAGTACTTC. It yields the protein CASSPRTEETQYF.

This chain uses TRBV12-2 with TRBJ2-7. TRBV12-2 is a listed pseudogene. CDR3 size: 16 residues. Here the CDR3 DNA reads TGTGCAAGTCGCTTTAACAACTCCGGGCTCCCCTACGAGCAGTACTTC. Translated: CASRFNNSGLPYEQYF.

The rearrangement uses TRBV6-5 and TRBJ2-7, with TRBD1 matching 10 bases. The V gene end was trimmed by 4 bases and the J gene end by 6 bases; junction bases not matched to a gene: 9. The CDR3 contains 15 residues. Per the germline V gene, CDR1 is MNHEY and CDR2 is SVGAGI. The CDR3 here is CASSFGTGVPGEQYF. The CDR3 bases are TGTGCCAGCAGTTTCGGGACAGGGGTTCCGGGCGAGCAGTACTTC.

This chain joins TRBV28 and TRBJ2-1; D unclear. The CDR3 has 15 amino acids. The V end lost 2 bases, the J end lost 1 base, and 9 bases lay between the germline ends. The V gene's germline CDR1 is MDHEN and CDR2 SYDVKM. This CDR3 is CASSLTPTSYNEQFF. The CDR3 DNA follows: TGTGCCAGCAGTTTAACCCCTACATCCTACAATGAGCAGTTCTTC.